The clone carrying this T cell receptor (beta chain) was seen only once. Its target is unknown. The PCR had 60 Vbeta and 13 Jbeta primers. The protocol was immunoSEQ multiplex PCR, while the TCRdb copy is restricted to in-frame clones and leaves out a portion. The sample lists tens of thousands of clones; 77% were seen once. The CDR3 runs to 13 residues. Trimming removed 6 bases from V and 6 bases from J, with 15 bases in between. The germline V gene encodes CDR1 MDHEN and CDR2 SYDVKM. The data derive from a study of cytomegalovirus exposure and HLA in healthy donors. Whole-study results and caveats: When a later analysis compared HLA-associated TCR beta chains with equally common others, the HLA-associated chains turned out to be more clonally expanded and to have lower generation probabilities. Despite most TCR sequences being rare, some public TCRs occurred in many donors. The study designated 164 TCR beta chains cytomegalovirus-associated. A missense DCLRE1C variant was associated with V- and J-gene trimming of TCR beta chains in a later analysis, and an independent cohort replicated the association.

The sequence was obtained from a male donor in good health and CMV-seropositive. The genes are TRBV28 and TRBJ2-7; perhaps TRBD1 as D (6 bases). Sample: PBMCs. The CDR3 sequence is CASSLHRRGEQYF. The CDR3 nucleotides are TGTGCCAGCAGCCTTCACCGCAGGGGCGAGCAGTACTTC. The variable domain in full, with the rest retrieved from reference TRBV28 and TRBJ2-7, is DVKVTQSSRYLVKRTGEKVFLECVQDMDHENMFWYRQDPGLGLRLIYFSYDVKMKEKGDIPEGYSVSREKKERFSLILESASTNQTSMYLCASSLHRRGEQYFGPGTRLTVT.